This T cell receptor beta chain was identified during a study of CD8+ T cells in alopecia areata. Study-level results: Scalp data also include sequences from resident alphabeta T cells of normal skin. With patients, TCR sharing proved less clear than in mice, a difference possibly related to HLA.

A remark on this clone: As yet, its antigen is unknown.

After isolation, RNA underwent reverse transcription to generate cDNA as the sequencing template. Clones were read by immunoSEQ multiplex PCR, and TCRdb kept only the in-frame ones, dropping some. The sample records approximately 150,000 clones, 45% to 60% being singletons. The CDR3 is 15 residues long. V lost 4 bases to trimming and J lost 3 bases; unmatched junction nucleotides: 8. The V gene's germline CDR1 is SGHDT and CDR2 YYEEEE. This chain uses TRBV5-6 with TRBJ2-7; 9 nucleotides align to TRBD1. Sequences were obtained from CD4+ T cells sorted from blood. The clonotype was recovered from a human donor with alopecia areata. The CDR3 here is CASSMPGQGNYEQYF. The CDR3 DNA reads TGTGCCAGCAGCATGCCTGGACAGGGGAACTACGAGCAGTACTTC.